This TCR beta chain derives from a study of T cell responses to AZD1222 COVID-19 vaccine. TCRdb keeps only in-frame clones here, not all; method: immunoSEQ multiplex PCR. Of about 120,000 clones listed, more than 85% were seen once; the top ten hold 2.4%. Study observations and caveats: Most donors were white British and more were female, and clonal diversity was possibly underestimated. Spike-specific TCR depth and breadth grew after two AZD1222 doses. Repertoires were obtained only post-peak T cell response.

Concerning this clone itself: Its specificity is not known.

The V and J ends lost 3 bases and 3 bases respectively, with 5 bases between them. The CDR3 spans 13 residues. Looked up from germline, CDR1 is LNHDA and CDR2 is SQIVND (reference sequence). The source is an adult in good health. J is TRBJ1-4 and V is TRBV19, with unresolved D. The source was peripheral blood, collected on day 0 of AZD1222 vaccination. The DNA of the CDR3 is TGTGCCAGTAGTATGGGCCCTAATGAAAAACTGTTTTTT. Protein: CASSMGPNEKLFF.